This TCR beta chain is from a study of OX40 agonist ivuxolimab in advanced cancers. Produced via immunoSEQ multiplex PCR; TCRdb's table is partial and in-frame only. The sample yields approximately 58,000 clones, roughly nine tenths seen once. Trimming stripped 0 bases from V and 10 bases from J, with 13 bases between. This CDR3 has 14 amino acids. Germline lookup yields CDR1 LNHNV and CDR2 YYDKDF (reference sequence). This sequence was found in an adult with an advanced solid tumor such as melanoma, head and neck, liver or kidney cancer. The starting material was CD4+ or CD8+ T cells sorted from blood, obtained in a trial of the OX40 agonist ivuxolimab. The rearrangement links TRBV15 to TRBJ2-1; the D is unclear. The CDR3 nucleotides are TGTGCCACCAGCAGAGATAGGCTAATGAGGGAGCAGTTCTTC. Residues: CATSRDRLMREQFF.